This T cell receptor beta chain was sequenced during a study of T-cell memory formation after mild COVID-19. The wider study: For the most part, TCR clusters were specific to one donor.

TCRdb used MiXCR to reprocess the 5' RACE reads, holding one entry per CDR3 protein. The sample includes 350,000 to 500,000 distinct CDR3 sequences, more than 15% of them seen just once. This clonotype was counted only a few times. The source material was PBMCs or a T cell subset sorted from them (not recorded which). The clonotype comes from a man aged 18 to 30 who had mild COVID-19 (a few samples of this study predate the infection). Cell type and time point are not known.

Here the CDR3 reads CASSQWDSREEPQHF. The CDR3 DNA sequence: TGTGCCAGCAGCCAGTGGGACAGCCGAGAAGAGCCCCAGCATTTT. The V and J genes are TRBV3-1 and TRBJ1-5; TRBD1 matches 7 bases. Germline V gene sequence: CDR1 LGHDT, CDR2 YNNKEL (reference sequence). The V gene end was trimmed by 3 bases and the J gene end by 8 bases; junction bases not matched to a gene: 10. This CDR3 has 15 residues.